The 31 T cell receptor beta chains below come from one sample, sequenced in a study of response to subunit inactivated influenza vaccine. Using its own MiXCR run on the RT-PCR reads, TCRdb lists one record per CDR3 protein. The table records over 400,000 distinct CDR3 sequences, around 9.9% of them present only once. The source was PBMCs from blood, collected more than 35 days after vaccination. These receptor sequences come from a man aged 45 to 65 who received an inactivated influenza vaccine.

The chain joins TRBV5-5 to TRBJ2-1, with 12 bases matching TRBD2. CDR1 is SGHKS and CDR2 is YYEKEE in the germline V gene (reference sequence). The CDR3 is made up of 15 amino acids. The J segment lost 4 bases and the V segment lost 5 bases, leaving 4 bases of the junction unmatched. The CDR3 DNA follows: TGTGCCAGCAGAGCGCTAGCGGGGGGGTACAATGAGCAGTTCTTC. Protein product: CASRALAGGYNEQFF.

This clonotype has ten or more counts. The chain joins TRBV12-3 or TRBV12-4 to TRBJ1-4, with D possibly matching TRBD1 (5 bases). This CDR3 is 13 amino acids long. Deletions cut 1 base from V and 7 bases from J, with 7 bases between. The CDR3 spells CASSLGDGEKLFF. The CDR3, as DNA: TGTGCCAGCAGTTTAGGGGACGGTGAAAAACTGTTTTTT.

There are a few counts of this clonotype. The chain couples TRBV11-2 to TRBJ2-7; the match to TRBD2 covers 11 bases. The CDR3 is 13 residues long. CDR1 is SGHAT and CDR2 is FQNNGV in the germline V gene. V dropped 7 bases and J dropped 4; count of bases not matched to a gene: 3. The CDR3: CASKLAGDYEQYF. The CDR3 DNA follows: TGTGCCAGCAAACTAGCGGGAGATTACGAGCAGTACTTC.

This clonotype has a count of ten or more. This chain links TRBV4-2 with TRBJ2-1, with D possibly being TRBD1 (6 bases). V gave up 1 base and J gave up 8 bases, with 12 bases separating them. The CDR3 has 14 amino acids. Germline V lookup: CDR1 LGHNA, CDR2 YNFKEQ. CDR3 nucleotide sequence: TGTGCCAGCAGCCAAGGTTCAGGGGTACATGAGCAGTTCTTC. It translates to CASSQGSGVHEQFF.

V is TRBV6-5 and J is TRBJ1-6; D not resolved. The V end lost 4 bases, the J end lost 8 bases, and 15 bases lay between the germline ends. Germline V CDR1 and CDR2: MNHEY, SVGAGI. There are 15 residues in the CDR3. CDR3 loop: CASSWKGPVDSPLHF. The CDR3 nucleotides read TGTGCCAGCAGTTGGAAAGGACCGGTGGATTCACCCCTCCACTTT.

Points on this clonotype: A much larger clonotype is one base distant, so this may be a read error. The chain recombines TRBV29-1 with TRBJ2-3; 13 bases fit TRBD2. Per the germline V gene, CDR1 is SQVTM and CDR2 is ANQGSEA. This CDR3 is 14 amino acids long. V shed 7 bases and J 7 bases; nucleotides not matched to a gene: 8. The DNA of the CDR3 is TGCAGCGCAGGACTAGCGGGAGTAACACATACGCAGTATTTT. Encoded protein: CSAGLAGVTHTQYF.

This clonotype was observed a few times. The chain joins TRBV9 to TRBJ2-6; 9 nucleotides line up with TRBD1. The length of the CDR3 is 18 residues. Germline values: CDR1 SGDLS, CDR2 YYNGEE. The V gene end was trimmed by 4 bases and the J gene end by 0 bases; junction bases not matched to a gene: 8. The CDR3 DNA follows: TGTGCCAGCAGCAAAGGACAGGGGCGTAGCTCTGGGGCCAACGTCCTGACTTTC. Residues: CASSKGQGRSSGANVLTF.

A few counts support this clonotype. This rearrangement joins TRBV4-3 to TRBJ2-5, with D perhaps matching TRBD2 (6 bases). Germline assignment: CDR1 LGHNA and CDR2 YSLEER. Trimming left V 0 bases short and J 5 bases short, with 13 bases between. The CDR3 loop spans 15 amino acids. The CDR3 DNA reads TGCGCCAGCAGCCAAGAACTAGCTACGGGGGAGACCCAGTACTTC. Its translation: CASSQELATGETQYF.

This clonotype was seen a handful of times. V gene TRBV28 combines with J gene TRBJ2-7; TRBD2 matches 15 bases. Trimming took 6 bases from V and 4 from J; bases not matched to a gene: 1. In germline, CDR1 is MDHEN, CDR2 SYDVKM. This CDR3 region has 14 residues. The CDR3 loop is CASSGTSGRYEQYF. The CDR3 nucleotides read TGTGCCAGCAGCGGGACTAGCGGGAGGTACGAGCAGTACTTC.

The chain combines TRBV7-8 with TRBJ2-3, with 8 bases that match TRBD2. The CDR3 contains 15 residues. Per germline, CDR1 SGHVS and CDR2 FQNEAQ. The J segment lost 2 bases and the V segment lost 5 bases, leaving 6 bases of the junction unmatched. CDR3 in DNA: TGTGCCAGCAGCACCCAGCGGGGGCACACAGATACGCAGTATTTT. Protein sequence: CASSTQRGHTDTQYF.

This CDR3 is CASSQDGERTDTQYF. CDR3 bases: TGTGCCAGCAGCCAAGATGGGGAGCGGACAGATACGCAGTATTTT. The chain links TRBV3-1 to TRBJ2-3; TRBD2 might be the D (5 bases). The CDR3 extends over 15 amino acids. The germline gives CDR1 LGHDT, CDR2 YNNKEL (reference sequence). The V gene lost 0 bases and the J gene lost 3 bases, with 10 bases spanning the gap.

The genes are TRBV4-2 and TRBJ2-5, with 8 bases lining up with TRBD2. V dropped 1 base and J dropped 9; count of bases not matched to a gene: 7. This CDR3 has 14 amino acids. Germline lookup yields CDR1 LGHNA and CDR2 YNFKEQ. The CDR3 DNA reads TGTGCCAGCAGCCAAGCGGGCAGCGGGGGCCCCCAGTACTTC. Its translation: CASSQAGSGGPQYF.

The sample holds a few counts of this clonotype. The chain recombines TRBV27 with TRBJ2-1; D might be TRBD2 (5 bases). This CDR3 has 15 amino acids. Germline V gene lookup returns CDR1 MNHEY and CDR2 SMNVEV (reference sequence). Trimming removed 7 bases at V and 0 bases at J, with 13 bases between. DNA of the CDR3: TGTGCCAGCAAGAGGGTCCTTAGCTCCTACAATGAGCAGTTCTTC. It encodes CASKRVLSSYNEQFF.

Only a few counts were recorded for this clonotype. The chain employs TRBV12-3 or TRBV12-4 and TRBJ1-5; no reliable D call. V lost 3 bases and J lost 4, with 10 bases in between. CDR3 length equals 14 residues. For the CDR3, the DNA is TGTGCCAGCAGTTTTTTCGCGGGTAATCAGCCCCAGCATTTT. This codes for CASSFFAGNQPQHF.

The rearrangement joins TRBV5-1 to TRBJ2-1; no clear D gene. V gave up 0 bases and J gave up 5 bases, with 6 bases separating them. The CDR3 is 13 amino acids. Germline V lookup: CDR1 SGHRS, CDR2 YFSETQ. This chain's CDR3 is CASSLEANNEQFF. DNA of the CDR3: TGCGCCAGCAGCTTGGAGGCCAACAATGAGCAGTTCTTC.

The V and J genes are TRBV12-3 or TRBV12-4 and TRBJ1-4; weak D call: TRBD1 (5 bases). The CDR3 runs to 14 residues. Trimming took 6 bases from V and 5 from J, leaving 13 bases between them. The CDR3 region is CASSPGSRNEKLFF. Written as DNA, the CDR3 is TGTGCCAGCAGCCCAGGGTCCAGAAATGAAAAACTGTTTTTT.

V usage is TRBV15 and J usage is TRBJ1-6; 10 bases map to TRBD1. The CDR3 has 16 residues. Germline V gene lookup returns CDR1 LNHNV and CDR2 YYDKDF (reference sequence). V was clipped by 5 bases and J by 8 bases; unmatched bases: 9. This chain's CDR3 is CATSGPGQGMYSPLHF. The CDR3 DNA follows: TGTGCCACCAGCGGACCGGGACAGGGGATGTATTCACCCCTCCACTTT.

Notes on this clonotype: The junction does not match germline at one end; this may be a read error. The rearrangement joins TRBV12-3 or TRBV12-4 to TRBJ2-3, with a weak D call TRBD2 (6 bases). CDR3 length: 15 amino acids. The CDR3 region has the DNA TGTACCAGCAGTTCGGGGGTTAGCGAGACAGATACGCAGTATTTT. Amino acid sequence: CTSSSGVSETDTQYF.

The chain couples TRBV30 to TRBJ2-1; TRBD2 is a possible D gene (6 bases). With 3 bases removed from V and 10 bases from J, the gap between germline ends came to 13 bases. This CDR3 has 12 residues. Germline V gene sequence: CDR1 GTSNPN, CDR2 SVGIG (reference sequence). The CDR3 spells CAWRGTAREQFF. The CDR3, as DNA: TGTGCCTGGAGGGGGACTGCACGGGAGCAGTTCTTC.

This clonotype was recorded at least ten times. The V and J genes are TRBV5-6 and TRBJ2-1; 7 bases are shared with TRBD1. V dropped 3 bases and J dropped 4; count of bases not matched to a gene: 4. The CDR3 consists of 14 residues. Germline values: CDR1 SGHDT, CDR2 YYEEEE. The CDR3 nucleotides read TGTGCCAGCAGCTACGGGACAGAATACAATGAGCAGTTCTTC. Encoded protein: CASSYGTEYNEQFF.

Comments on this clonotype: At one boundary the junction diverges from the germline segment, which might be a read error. CDR3 sequence reads: CGSSLPTEGVHEQFF. In DNA form, the CDR3 reads TGCGGCAGCAGCCTGCCTACTGAGGGGGTCCATGAGCAGTTCTTC. The V call is TRBV5-1, the J call TRBJ2-1, with D possibly being TRBD1 (6 bases). The CDR3 sequence is 15 residues long. Germline assignment: CDR1 SGHRS and CDR2 YFSETQ.

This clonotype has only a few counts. CDR3: CASSPADGRSQETQYF. In DNA, the CDR3 is TGCGCCAGCAGCCCCGCAGACGGGAGGAGTCAAGAGACCCAGTACTTC. The genes are TRBV4-1 and TRBJ2-5, with TRBD2 identical over 7 bases. Unmatched junction bases numbered 10, after V lost 4 bases and J lost 2 bases. The CDR3 contains 16 residues. Germline lookup yields CDR1 MGHRA and CDR2 YSYEKL.

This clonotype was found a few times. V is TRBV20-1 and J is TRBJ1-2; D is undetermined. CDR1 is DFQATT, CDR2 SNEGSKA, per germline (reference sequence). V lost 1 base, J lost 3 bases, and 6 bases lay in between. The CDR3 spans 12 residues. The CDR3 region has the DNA TGCAGTGCTAGAGGGACGGACTATGGCTACACCTTC. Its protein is CSARGTDYGYTF.

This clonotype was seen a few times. The CDR3 DNA reads as TGCGCCAGCAGCTCCACGCCGGGACTTACTACCTACGAGCAGTACTTC. Its translation is CASSSTPGLTTYEQYF. The chain is built from TRBV5-1 and TRBJ2-7; possibly TRBD2 for D (6 bases). V was pared by 3 bases and J by 2 bases, with 18 bases between. Germline values: CDR1 SGHRS, CDR2 YFSETQ. The CDR3 is 16 amino acids.

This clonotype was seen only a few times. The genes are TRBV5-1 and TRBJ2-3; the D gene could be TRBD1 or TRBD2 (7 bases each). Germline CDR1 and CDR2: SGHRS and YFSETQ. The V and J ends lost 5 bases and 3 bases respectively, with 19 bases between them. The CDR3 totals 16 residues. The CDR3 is CASRGGTAEGTDTQYF. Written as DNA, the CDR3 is TGCGCCAGCAGGGGGGGGACAGCTGAGGGGACAGATACGCAGTATTTT. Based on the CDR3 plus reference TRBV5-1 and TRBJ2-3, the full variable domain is KAGVTQTPRYLIKTRGQQVTLSCSPISGHRSVSWYQQTPGQGLQFLFEYFSETQRNKGNFPGRFSGRQFSNSRSEMNVSTLELGDSALYLCASRGGTAEGTDTQYFGPGTRLTVL.

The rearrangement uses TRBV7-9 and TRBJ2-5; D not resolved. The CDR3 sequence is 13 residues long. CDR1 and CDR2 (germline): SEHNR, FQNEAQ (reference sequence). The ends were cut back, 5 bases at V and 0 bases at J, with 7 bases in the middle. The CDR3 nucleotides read TGTGCCAGCAGCCCTCGGAACCAAGAGACCCAGTACTTC. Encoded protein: CASSPRNQETQYF.

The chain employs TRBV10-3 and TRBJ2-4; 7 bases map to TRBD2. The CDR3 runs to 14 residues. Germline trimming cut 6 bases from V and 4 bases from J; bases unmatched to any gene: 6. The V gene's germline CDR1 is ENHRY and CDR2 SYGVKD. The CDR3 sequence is CAIRDPGLKNIQYF. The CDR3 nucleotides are TGTGCCATCAGAGATCCGGGACTAAAAAACATTCAGTACTTC.

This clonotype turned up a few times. CDR3 protein: CASSLDLWEQYF. The CDR3 DNA reads TGTGCCAGCAGCTTAGATCTTTGGGAGCAGTACTTC. The V and J genes are TRBV7-9 and TRBJ2-7; D unresolved. From germline, CDR1 is SEHNR and CDR2 FQNEAQ (reference sequence). Trimming cost V 1 base and J 7 bases, with 8 bases left between them. The CDR3 runs to 12 residues.

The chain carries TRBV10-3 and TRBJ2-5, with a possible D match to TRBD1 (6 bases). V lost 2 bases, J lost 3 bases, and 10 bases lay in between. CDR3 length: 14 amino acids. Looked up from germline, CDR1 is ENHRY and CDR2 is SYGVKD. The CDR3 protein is CAISEVAGEETQYF. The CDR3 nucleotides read TGTGCCATCAGTGAGGTCGCAGGGGAAGAGACCCAGTACTTC.

For the CDR3, the DNA is TGTGCCAGCAGCGTTATAATTAGCACAGATACGCAGTATTTT. This sequence encodes CASSVIISTDTQYF. The V call is TRBV2, the J call TRBJ2-3; D remains unclear. CDR3 size: 14 residues. The germline V and J ends were trimmed by 6 bases and 0 bases, with 10 bases remaining between them. The V gene's germline CDR1 is SNHLY and CDR2 FYNNEI.

CDR3 sequence (DNA): TGCGCCAGCAGCCAAGTGGGAGTGGGGAATGAGCAGTTCTTC. Its protein product is CASSQVGVGNEQFF. V gene TRBV4-1 combines with J gene TRBJ2-1; D possibly corresponds to TRBD2 (5 bases). This CDR3 is 14 amino acids long. V lost 1 base to trimming and J lost 7 bases, with 11 bases between them. Germline V gene lookup returns CDR1 MGHRA and CDR2 YSYEKL.